This is a list of T cell receptor beta chains from one sample in a study of cytomegalovirus exposure and HLA in healthy donors. Profiling relied on immunoSEQ multiplex PCR, and the TCRdb table lists in-frame clones only, not all of them. The profile shows about 140,000 clones, 87% of them singletons. The sample was PBMCs. The source of these receptors is a young man in good health and CMV-seropositive. The CDR3 runs from the conserved cysteine through the conserved F or W. The D gene is left open where the match is weak. Clone sizes are given selectively: once, few, many, or a class where the clone is expanded.

>NA|TRBJ1-2|NA|TRBV9
CASRLGAKQDGYTF
TGTGCCAGCAGGTTAGGGGCGAAACAGGATGGCTACACCTTC
>TRBD2|TRBJ2-7|NA|TRBV6-5
CASSYSRGDEYF
TGTGCCAGCAGTTACTCTCGGGGGGATGAGTACTTC
>NA|TRBJ1-2|NA|TRBV18
CASSGGSGYTF
TGTGCCAGCTCGGGAGGGAGTGGCTACACCTTC
>NA|TRBJ2-6|NA|TRBV23-1
CAKAPPGHLSGANVLTF
TGCGCCAAGGCACCCCCGGGACACCTCTCTGGGGCCAACGTCCTGACTTTC
>TRBD2|TRBJ2-7|once|TRBV4-2
CASSRGLAASYEQYF
TGTGCCAGCAGCCGGGGACTAGCGGCCTCCTACGAGCAGTACTTC
>TRBD1|TRBJ2-2|NA|TRBV9
CASRDRGPDSTGELFF
TGTGCCAGCCGGGACAGGGGGCCCGATAGCACCGGGGAGCTGTTTTTT
>NA|TRBJ2-3|NA|TRBV5-8
CASSSGTTEPFTDTQYF
TGTGCCAGCAGCTCGGGAACGACGGAGCCCTTCACAGATACGCAGTATTTT
>TRBD1|TRBJ1-1|NA|TRBV30
CAWTGQANTEAFF
TGTGCCTGGACCGGACAGGCGAACACTGAAGCTTTCTTT
>NA|TRBJ2-3|once|TRBV5-4
CASSWTGYTDTQYF
TGTGCCAGCAGCTGGACGGGGTACACAGATACGCAGTATTTT
>NA|TRBJ1-1|NA|TRBV6-1
CASLGHTEAFF
TGTGCCAGCCTCGGTCACACTGAAGCTTTCTTT
>NA|TRBJ1-2|few|TRBV28
CASSFRYDSNYGYTF
TGTGCCAGCAGTTTCCGATATGACAGCAACTATGGCTACACCTTC
>TRBD1|TRBJ2-5|NA|TRBV6-6
CASGDRELAQYF
TGTGCCAGCGGGGACAGGGAATTGGCCCAGTACTTC
>NA|TRBJ2-6|NA|TRBV6-4
CASSDEDSSSGANVLTF
TGTGCCAGCAGTGACGAAGACAGCAGCTCTGGGGCCAACGTCCTGACTTTC
>TRBD2|TRBJ2-5|few|TRBV19
CASSISGLGGETQYF
TGTGCCAGTAGTATTTCGGGGCTGGGAGGGGAGACCCAGTACTTC
>NA|TRBJ2-1|NA|TRBV27
CASRVLGGGEQFF
TGTGCCAGCAGAGTTTTGGGGGGAGGCGAGCAGTTCTTC
>NA|TRBJ2-5|NA|TRBV30
CAWSVYSHQETQYF
TGTGCCTGGAGTGTATATAGCCACCAAGAGACCCAGTACTTC
>NA|TRBJ1-5|NA|TRBV15
CATRGAEHSNQPQHF
TGTGCCACCAGGGGGGCCGAACATAGCAATCAGCCCCAGCATTTT
>TRBD2|TRBJ2-3|NA|TRBV4-2
CATRAGVSDTQYF
TGTGCTACTCGCGCGGGAGTGTCAGATACGCAGTATTTT